This T cell receptor (beta chain) comes out of a study of T cell responses to AZD1222 COVID-19 vaccine. Overall study results and limits: AZD1222 recipients seropositive at baseline numbered only five to seven. No repertoire was sampled before or during the peak T cell response, only after it. The sample set comprised mostly white British donors with more females, and clonal diversity was possibly underestimated.

The germline gives CDR1 ENHRY, CDR2 SYGVKD. This CDR3 has 14 residues. Trimming removed 2 bases at V and 1 base at J, with 9 bases between. A remark on this clone: Its antigen is unknown.

The protocol was immunoSEQ multiplex PCR, while the TCRdb copy is restricted to in-frame clones and leaves out a portion. The sample has 70,000 to 95,000 clones, 75% to 90% seen once. This specimen consisted of peripheral blood, obtained 28 days after the second AZD1222 dose. The TCR comes from an adult who received the AZD1222 COVID-19 vaccine. The rearrangement joins TRBV10-3 to TRBJ2-7; unclear D gene. CDR3 region: CAISEPTESYEQYF. Written as DNA, the CDR3 is TGTGCCATCAGTGAGCCGACGGAGTCCTACGAGCAGTACTTC.